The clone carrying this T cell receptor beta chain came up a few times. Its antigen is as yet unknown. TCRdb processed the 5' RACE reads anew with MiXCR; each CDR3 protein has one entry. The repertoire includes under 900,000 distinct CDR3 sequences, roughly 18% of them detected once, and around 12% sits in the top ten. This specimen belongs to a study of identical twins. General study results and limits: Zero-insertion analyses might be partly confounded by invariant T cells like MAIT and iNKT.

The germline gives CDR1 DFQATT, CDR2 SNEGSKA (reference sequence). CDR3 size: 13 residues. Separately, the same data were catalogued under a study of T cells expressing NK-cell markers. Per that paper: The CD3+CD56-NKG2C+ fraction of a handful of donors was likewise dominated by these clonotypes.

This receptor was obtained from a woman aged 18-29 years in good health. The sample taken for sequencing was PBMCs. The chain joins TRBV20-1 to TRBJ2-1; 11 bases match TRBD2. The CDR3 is CGTGTSGHNEQFF. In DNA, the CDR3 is TGCGGCACTGGGACTAGCGGACACAATGAGCAGTTCTTC.